This is a list of T cell receptor beta chains from one sample in a study of patients and donors after allogeneic stem cell transplantation. TCRdb analysed the RT-PCR reads with MiXCR anew, one entry per CDR3 protein. The data hold about a million distinct CDR3 sequences, with approximately 18% observed a single time. Sequences were obtained from blood, either unsorted or a sorted T cell fraction (not recorded which). Every receptor here comes from a human donor who was either an allogeneic HSCT recipient or a stem cell or donor lymphocyte infusion donor (not recorded which). It is not recorded whose cells these are; they may come from a transplant donor. Each CDR3 is given with its conserved first and last residue. The D gene is left open where the match is weak. Some rows mark clone size as missing; the rest say once, few, many or name a class of expanded clone.

V	J	D	size	CDR3	DNA
TRBV3-1	TRBJ1-6	-	once	CASSLLPSGYSPLHF	TGTGCCAGCAGCCTCCTCCCATCAGGGTATTCACCCCTCCACTTT
TRBV7-2	TRBJ2-2	TRBD2	few	CASRAGGRHKNTGELFF	TGTGCCAGCAGAGCGGGGGGGCGCCATAAAAACACCGGGGAGCTGTTTTTT
TRBV24-1	TRBJ2-2	TRBD1	-	CATSGTGTDNTGELFF	TGTGCCACCAGTGGAACCGGGACAGATAACACCGGGGAGCTGTTTTTT
TRBV13	TRBJ2-7	-	-	CASSSTWDDSYEQYF	TGTGCCAGCAGCTCCACGTGGGACGATTCCTACGAGCAGTACTTC
TRBV5-1	TRBJ2-7	TRBD2	few	CASSLESGTSYEQYF	TGCGCCAGCAGCTTGGAATCGGGGACTAGCTACGAGCAGTACTTC
TRBV5-4	TRBJ2-6	-	few	CASSLDRVISGANVLTF	TGTGCCAGCAGCTTGGACAGGGTTATATCTGGGGCCAACGTCCTGACTTTC
TRBV13	TRBJ1-2	-	-	CASRTRGRNNYGYTF	TGTGCCAGCAGAACCCGGGGACGAAATAACTATGGCTACACCTTC
TRBV10-3	TRBJ1-2	-	many	CATGTRDPDGYTF	TGTGCCACAGGGACGAGGGACCCCGATGGCTACACCTTC
TRBV15	TRBJ2-1	TRBD1	-	CATSRDPRDRDRSGSYNEQFF	TGTGCCACCAGCAGAGATCCCCGGGACAGGGATAGATCAGGGTCCTACAATGAGCAGTTCTTC
TRBV27	TRBJ1-1	-	few	CASSPQKQRGWDTEAFF	TGTGCCAGCAGTCCCCAGAAACAGAGGGGGTGGGACACTGAAGCTTTCTTT
TRBV5-6	TRBJ2-1	-	-	CASSFPDSRDNEQFF	TGTGCCAGCAGCTTCCCGGACAGCAGGGACAATGAGCAGTTCTTC
TRBV5-1	TRBJ2-3	TRBD2	few	CASSSTDRGGDTQYF	TGCGCCAGCAGCTCCACTGACCGGGGGGGAGATACGCAGTATTTT
TRBV4-1	TRBJ2-1	TRBD2	many	CASSHIGLAFRIEQFF	TGCGCCAGCAGCCACATCGGACTAGCGTTCCGGATTGAGCAGTTCTTC
TRBV12-3/TRBV12-4	TRBJ2-5	TRBD2	-	CASTTGLAGPETQYF	TGTGCCAGCACCACAGGACTAGCGGGGCCGGAGACCCAGTACTTC
TRBV27	TRBJ1-4	TRBD1	-	CASGRFQGQGNEKLFF	TGTGCCAGCGGGAGATTCCAGGGACAGGGGAATGAAAAACTGTTTTTT
TRBV6-1	TRBJ1-1	TRBD1	few	CASSKPGQGAEAFF	TGTGCCAGCAGTAAGCCGGGACAGGGAGCTGAAGCTTTCTTT
TRBV2	TRBJ2-7	-	-	CASNRVMYEQYF	TGTGCCAGCAACAGGGTAATGTACGAGCAGTACTTC
TRBV12-3/TRBV12-4	TRBJ2-6	-	-	CASSPDTLTVLTF	TGTGCCAGCAGTCCGGACACACTAACCGTCCTGACTTTC
TRBV28	TRBJ2-7	TRBD1	many	CASSSGQGGAYEQYF	TGTGCCAGCAGCTCCGGACAGGGAGGCGCTTACGAGCAGTACTTC
TRBV5-1	TRBJ2-3	TRBD2	few	CASSQGTSGGAQYF	TGCGCCAGCAGCCAGGGGACTAGCGGGGGTGCGCAGTATTTT
TRBV18	TRBJ2-5	-	-	CASSPRTLGETQYF	TGTGCCAGCTCACCAAGGACCCTAGGAGAGACCCAGTACTTC
TRBV29-1	TRBJ2-2	-	few	CSAEQVAGELFF	TGCAGCGCGGAACAGGTGGCCGGGGAGCTGTTTTTT